This T cell receptor (beta chain) came from a study of blood T cell repertoires in COVID-19 (dated by TCRdb to the early 2020s). With regard to the full study: Collaborator samples came from the United States, Italy and Spain and covered acute and convalescent phases of COVID-19. The material from the prospective study consisted of cDNA or gDNA derived from T cells, B-cell-depleted T cells, or PBMCs. The dataset comprised deeply sampled blood TCRbeta repertoires from subjects exposed to, actively infected with, or recovered from COVID-19. The repertoires were made available in a free public database intended to serve as a resource for research on the immune response to SARS-CoV-2. Samples were obtained from the ongoing ImmuneRACE study (first 160 participants) and from 950 to 1,500 subjects provided by 6 global collaborators. The sample metadata nearly always contained a de-identified subject ID, COVID-19 status, age in years and sex. Where available, HLA class I and class II types were obtained from metadata supplied by the sample provider rather than from assay-based typing.

About this clone itself: There is no known antigen for this receptor. Base quality data are lacking; no much larger clone is found one base away.

The immunoSEQ Assay, a bias-controlled multiplex PCR, was used to amplify TCRbeta CDR3 regions from genomic DNA. From the authors' description of their analysis: Nucleated cell counts per sample were estimated from amplification of reference gene primers within the assay. Sequence reads were collapsed and filtered to measure the absolute abundance of every unique TCRbeta CDR3 rearrangement. For each sample, productive Simpson clonality was calculated by taking the square root of Simpson's diversity index across productive rearrangements. This immuneACCESS table, as held by TCRdb, lists in-frame sequences with V and J called but not all clones. Of the missing ones, under half trace to an unresolved V gene in checked studies; the others have no known cause. That table supplies the V and J calls and clone size; D and trimming were determined from the DNA. Counted in this sample were more than 150,000 clones; approximately 84% of them appeared once. Of the sample, 13% to 15% is held by the ten largest clones.

In the germline V gene (reference sequence), CDR1 corresponds to SEHNR and CDR2 to FQNEAQ. V is trimmed back by 5 bases and J by 4 bases, and the junction contains 14 bases that no gene match accounts for. From the cysteine through the phenylalanine, the CDR3 covers 17 amino acids. The kept DNA is CDR3 alone, 51 bases in frame from the first base. Collaborating institutions collected whole blood in K2EDTA tubes following their own protocols. For TCRbeta analysis, collaborators shipped samples in one of three forms: frozen whole blood, isolated PBMCs, or DNA extracted from either of those sample types. Overall study results and their limits: Clinical and demographic metadata were provided uncurated, with the amount varying by source and participant.

The chain links TRBV7-9 with TRBJ1-5; TRBD1 matches 7 bases in the middle. The source is a man between 18 and 29 years old with active or convalescent COVID-19. What was sequenced was peripheral blood. The nucleotide sequence reads TGTGCCAGCAGCCATACAGGGGCGCGGGCAGTAAATCAGCCCCAGCATTTT. Its coded protein is CASSHTGARAVNQPQHF.